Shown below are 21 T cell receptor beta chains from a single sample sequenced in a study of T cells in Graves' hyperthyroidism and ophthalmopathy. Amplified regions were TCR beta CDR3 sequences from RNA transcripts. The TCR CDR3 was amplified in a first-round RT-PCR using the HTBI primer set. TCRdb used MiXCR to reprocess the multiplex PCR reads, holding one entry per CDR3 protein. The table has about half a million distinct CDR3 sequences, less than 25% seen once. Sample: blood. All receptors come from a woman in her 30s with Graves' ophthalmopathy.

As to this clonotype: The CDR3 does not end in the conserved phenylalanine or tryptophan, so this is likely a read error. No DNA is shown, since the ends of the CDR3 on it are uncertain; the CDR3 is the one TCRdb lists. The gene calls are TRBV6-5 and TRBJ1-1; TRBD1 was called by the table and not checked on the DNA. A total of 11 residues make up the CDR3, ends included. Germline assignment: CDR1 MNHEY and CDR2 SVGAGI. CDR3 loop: CASSASTGLMV.

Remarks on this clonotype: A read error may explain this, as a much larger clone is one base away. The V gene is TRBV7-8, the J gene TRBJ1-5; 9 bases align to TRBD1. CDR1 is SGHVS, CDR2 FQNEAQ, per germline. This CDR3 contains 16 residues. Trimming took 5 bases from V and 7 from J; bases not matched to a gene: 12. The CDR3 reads CASSLQPTGGEQPQHF. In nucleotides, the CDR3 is TGTGCCAGCAGCCTCCAACCGACAGGGGGGGAACAGCCCCAGCATTTT.

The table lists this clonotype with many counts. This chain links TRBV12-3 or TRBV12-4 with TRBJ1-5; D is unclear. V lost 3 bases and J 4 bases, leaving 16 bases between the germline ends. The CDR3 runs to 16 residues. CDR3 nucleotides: TGTGCCAGCAGTTTTGATCCTCGTATTAATAATCAGCCCCAGCATTTT. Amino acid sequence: CASSFDPRINNQPQHF.

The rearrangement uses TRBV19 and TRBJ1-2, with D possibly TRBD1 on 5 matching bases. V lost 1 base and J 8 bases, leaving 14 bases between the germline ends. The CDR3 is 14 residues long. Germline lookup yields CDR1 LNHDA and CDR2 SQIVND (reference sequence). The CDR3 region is CASSIGAGSRGYTF. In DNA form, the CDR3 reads TGTGCCAGTAGTATAGGAGCAGGGTCCAGGGGCTACACCTTC.

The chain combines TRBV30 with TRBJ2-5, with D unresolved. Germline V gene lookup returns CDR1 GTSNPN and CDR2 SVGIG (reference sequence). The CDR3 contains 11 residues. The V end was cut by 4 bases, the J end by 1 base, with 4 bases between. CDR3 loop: CAWTSQETQYF. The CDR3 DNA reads TGTGCCTGGACCTCCCAAGAGACCCAGTACTTC.

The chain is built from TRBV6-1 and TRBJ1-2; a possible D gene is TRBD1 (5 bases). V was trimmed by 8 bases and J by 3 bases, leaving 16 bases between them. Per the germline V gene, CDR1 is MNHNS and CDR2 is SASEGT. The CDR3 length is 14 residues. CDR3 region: CASWVSRGDYGYTF. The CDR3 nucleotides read TGTGCCAGCTGGGTTTCCCGGGGCGACTATGGCTACACCTTC.

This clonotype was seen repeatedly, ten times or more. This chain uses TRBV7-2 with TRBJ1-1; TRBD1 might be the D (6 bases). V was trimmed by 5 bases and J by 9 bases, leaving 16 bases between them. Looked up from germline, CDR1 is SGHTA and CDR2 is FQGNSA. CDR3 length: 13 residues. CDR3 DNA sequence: TGTGCCAGCAGCATTGGACAGCAGTCACAAGCTTTCTTT. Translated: CASSIGQQSQAFF.

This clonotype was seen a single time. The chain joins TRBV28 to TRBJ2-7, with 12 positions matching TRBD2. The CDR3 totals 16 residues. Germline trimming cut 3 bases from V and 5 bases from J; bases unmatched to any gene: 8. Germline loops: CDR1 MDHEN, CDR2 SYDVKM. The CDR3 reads CASSFRTSGTDHEQYF. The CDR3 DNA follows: TGTGCCAGCAGTTTCCGGACTAGCGGGACCGATCACGAGCAGTACTTC.

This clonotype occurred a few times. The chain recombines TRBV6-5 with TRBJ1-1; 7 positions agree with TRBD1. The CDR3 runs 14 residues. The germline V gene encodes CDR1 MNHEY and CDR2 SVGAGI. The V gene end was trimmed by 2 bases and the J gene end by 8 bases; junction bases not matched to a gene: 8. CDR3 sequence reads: CASSYTMGQIEAFF. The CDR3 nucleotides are TGTGCCAGCAGTTACACAATGGGACAGATAGAAGCTTTCTTT.

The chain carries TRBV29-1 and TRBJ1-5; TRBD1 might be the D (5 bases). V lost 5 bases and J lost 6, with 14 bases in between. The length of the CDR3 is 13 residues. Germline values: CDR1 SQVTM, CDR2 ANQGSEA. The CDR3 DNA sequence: TGCAGCGTTCGGCAGGGCGAACGTCAGCCCCAGCATTTT. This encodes CSVRQGERQPQHF.

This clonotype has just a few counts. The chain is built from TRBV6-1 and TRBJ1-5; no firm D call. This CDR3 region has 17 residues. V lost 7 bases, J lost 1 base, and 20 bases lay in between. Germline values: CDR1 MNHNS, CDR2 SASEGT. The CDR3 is CASILRAGETSNQPQHF. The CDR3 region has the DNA TGTGCCAGCATTCTTCGTGCGGGAGAAACGAGCAATCAGCCCCAGCATTTT.

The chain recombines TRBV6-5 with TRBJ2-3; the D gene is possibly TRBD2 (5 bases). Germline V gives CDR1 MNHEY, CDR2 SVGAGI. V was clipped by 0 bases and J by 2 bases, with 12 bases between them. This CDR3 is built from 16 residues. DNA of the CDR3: TGTGCCAGCAGTTACTCGTCTAGCCTTTACACAGATACGCAGTATTTT. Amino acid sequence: CASSYSSSLYTDTQYF.

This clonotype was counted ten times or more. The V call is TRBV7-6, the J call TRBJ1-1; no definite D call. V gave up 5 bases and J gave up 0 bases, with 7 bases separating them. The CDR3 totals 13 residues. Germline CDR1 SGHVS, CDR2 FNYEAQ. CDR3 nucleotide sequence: TGTGCCAGCAGCCCTGAGATGAACACTGAAGCTTTCTTT. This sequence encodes CASSPEMNTEAFF.

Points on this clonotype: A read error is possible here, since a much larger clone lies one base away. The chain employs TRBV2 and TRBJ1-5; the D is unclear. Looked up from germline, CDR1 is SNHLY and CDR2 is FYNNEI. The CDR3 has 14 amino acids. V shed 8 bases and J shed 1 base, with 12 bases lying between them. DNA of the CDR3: TGTGCCAGCTGTGGAGTGAACAGCAATCAGCCCCAGCATTTT. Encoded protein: CASCGVNSNQPQHF.

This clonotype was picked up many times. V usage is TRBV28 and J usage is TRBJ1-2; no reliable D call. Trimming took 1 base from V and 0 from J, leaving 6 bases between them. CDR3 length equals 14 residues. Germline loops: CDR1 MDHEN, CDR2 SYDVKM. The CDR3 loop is CASSLSWTNYGYTF. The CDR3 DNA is TGTGCCAGCAGTTTATCCTGGACTAACTATGGCTACACCTTC.

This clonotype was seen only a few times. The CDR3 reads CAWSSLGPYEQYF. The DNA of the CDR3 is TGTGCCTGGAGCTCTCTGGGACCCTACGAGCAGTACTTC. This rearrangement joins TRBV30 to TRBJ2-7, with D perhaps given as TRBD1 or TRBD2 (5 bases each). Germline CDR1 is GTSNPN and CDR2 is SVGIG (reference sequence). This CDR3 contains 13 residues. Trimming left V 3 bases short and J 2 bases short, with 11 bases between.

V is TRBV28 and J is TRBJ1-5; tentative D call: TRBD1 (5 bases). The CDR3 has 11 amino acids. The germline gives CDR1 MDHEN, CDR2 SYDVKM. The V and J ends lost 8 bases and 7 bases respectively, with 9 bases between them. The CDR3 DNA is TGTGCCAGCTGGGACGGGCAGCCCCAGCATTTT. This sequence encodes CASWDGQPQHF.

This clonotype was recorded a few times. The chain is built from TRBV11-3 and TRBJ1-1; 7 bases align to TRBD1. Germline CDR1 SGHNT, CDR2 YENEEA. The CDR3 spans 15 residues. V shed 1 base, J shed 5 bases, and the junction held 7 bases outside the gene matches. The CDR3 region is CASSLVETGITEAFF. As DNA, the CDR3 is TGTGCCAGCAGCTTAGTCGAGACAGGGATTACTGAAGCTTTCTTT.

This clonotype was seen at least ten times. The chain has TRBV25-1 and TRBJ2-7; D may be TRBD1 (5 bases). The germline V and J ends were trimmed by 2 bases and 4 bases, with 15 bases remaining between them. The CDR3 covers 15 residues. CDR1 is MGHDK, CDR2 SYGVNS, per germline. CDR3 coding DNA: TGTGCCAGCAGTGAACGGACACGAAACCTTTACGAGCAGTACTTC. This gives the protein CASSERTRNLYEQYF.

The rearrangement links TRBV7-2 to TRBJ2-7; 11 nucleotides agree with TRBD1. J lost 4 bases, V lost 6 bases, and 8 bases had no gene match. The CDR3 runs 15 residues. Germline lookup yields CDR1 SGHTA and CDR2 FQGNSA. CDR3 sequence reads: CASRSGTGGIYEQYF. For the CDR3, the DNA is TGTGCCAGCAGATCCGGGACAGGGGGAATTTACGAGCAGTACTTC. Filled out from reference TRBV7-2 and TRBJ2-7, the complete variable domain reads GAGVSQSPSNKVTEKGKDVELRCDPISGHTALYWYRQSLGQGLEFLIYFQGNSAPDKSGLPSDRFSAERTGGSVSTLTIQRTQQEDSAVYLCASRSGTGGIYEQYFGPGTRLTVT.

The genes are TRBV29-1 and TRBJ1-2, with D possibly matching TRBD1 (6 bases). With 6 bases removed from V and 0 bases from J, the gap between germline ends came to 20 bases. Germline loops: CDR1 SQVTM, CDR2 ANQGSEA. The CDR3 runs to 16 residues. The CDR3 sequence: CSVSPGTHSANYGYTF. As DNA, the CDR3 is TGCAGCGTCAGTCCCGGGACACACTCTGCTAACTATGGCTACACCTTC.